Following are 24 T cell receptor beta chains from one sample sequenced in a study of spatial heterogeneity in lung cancer. The study's findings and limits: How many expanded intratumoral alpha and beta TCRs were present tracked the tumor mutation count, which was a count of nonsynonymous mutations.

MiXCR, applied by TCRdb to the 5' RACE reads, yields one record per CDR3 protein. The table has around 95,000 distinct CDR3 sequences, under 4.5% seen once. These TCRs' antigens remain unknown. Time point reported: sample taken at primary tumor resection. The specimen comprised lung tumor tissue, sampled at surgery. Receptor source: a male donor with early-stage non-small cell lung cancer.

Many counts were recorded for this clonotype. The chain employs TRBV20-1 and TRBJ2-7; D could derive from TRBD1 or TRBD2 (5 bases each). The CDR3 is 16 residues long. In germline, CDR1 is DFQATT, CDR2 SNEGSKA (reference sequence). V was trimmed by 0 bases and J by 3 bases, leaving 18 bases between them. The CDR3 is CSARDGGQKGYYEQYF. As DNA, the CDR3 is TGCAGTGCTAGAGATGGGGGTCAAAAGGGGTACTACGAGCAGTACTTC.

At least ten counts were recorded for this clonotype. V is TRBV29-1 and J is TRBJ2-2; 10 bases agree with TRBD2. Trimming cost V 6 bases and J 1 base; bases outside gene matches: 2. The CDR3 loop spans 14 amino acids. Germline V lookup: CDR1 SQVTM, CDR2 ANQGSEA. The CDR3 sequence is CSVGLAENTGELFF. CDR3 in DNA: TGCAGCGTAGGACTAGCGGAGAACACCGGGGAGCTGTTTTTT.

This clonotype came up many times. The gene calls are TRBV20-1 and TRBJ2-3; TRBD2 aligns across 13 bases. The CDR3 length is 19 residues. The germline gives CDR1 DFQATT, CDR2 SNEGSKA (reference sequence). V dropped 5 bases and J dropped 0; count of bases not matched to a gene: 14. The CDR3 sequence: CSALPFTSGRAFSTDTQYF. The DNA of the CDR3 is TGCAGTGCTCTACCATTTACTAGCGGGAGGGCCTTTAGCACAGATACGCAGTATTTT.

This clonotype was seen at least ten times. This chain links TRBV28 with TRBJ2-5; D uncertain. CDR1 is MDHEN and CDR2 is SYDVKM in the germline V gene. This CDR3 has 13 amino acids. V was shortened by 5 bases and J by 2 bases, with 9 bases between the two germline ends. As DNA, the CDR3 is TGTGCCAGCAGTCGTCCCAGGCAAGAGACCCAGTACTTC. Translating gives CASSRPRQETQYF.

This clonotype appeared a few times. The chain couples TRBV4-1 to TRBJ2-5; D might be TRBD2 (6 bases). This CDR3 is 16 amino acids long. The ends were cut back, 3 bases at V and 1 base at J, with 15 bases in the middle. Germline loops: CDR1 MGHRA, CDR2 YSYEKL. The CDR3 here is CASSHPWREAQETQYF. The DNA of the CDR3 is TGCGCCAGCAGCCACCCTTGGAGGGAGGCCCAAGAGACCCAGTACTTC.

This clonotype was recorded many times. The CDR3 spells CASSLWGNIQYF. DNA for the CDR3: TGTGCCAGCAGCTTATGGGGAAACATTCAGTACTTC. The V gene is TRBV5-6, the J gene TRBJ2-4; D gene uncertain. Germline CDR1 reads SGHDT; CDR2 reads YYEEEE. CDR3 size: 12 residues. Trimming pared 2 bases from V and 6 bases from J, leaving 6 bases between.

The sample holds many counts of this clonotype. This rearrangement joins TRBV20-1 to TRBJ2-7, with 8 bases lining up with TRBD1. Germline loops: CDR1 DFQATT, CDR2 SNEGSKA (reference sequence). V was pared by 5 bases and J by 4 bases, with 7 bases of the junction left unmatched. The CDR3 is 13 amino acids. The DNA for the CDR3 is TGCAGTGCTCTACCGGGACAGGAGTACGAGCAGTACTTC. It encodes CSALPGQEYEQYF.

This clonotype was found many times. This chain connects TRBV6-1 to TRBJ2-3; 8 bases line up with TRBD2. J gave up 6 bases and V 10 bases, and 12 bases lay outside the gene matches. This CDR3 is 14 amino acids long. Germline V gene sequence: CDR1 MNHNS, CDR2 SASEGT. As DNA, the CDR3 is TGTGCCACCGCAGGGCGGGGGGTTACGGATACGCAGTATTTT. Protein product: CATAGRGVTDTQYF.

This clonotype came up many times. This chain links TRBV20-1 with TRBJ1-5, with D possibly being TRBD1 (5 bases). V was clipped by 5 bases and J by 4 bases, with 15 bases between them. Per germline, CDR1 DFQATT and CDR2 SNEGSKA (reference sequence). CDR3 length equals 14 residues. The CDR3 nucleotides are TGCAGTGCTGGGAAGGGGTTTGAGAATCAGCCCCAGCATTTT. Amino acid sequence: CSAGKGFENQPQHF.

At least ten counts were recorded for this clonotype. The chain combines TRBV28 with TRBJ2-3; perhaps TRBD1 as D (5 bases). The V end lost 6 bases, the J end lost 2 bases, and 18 bases lay between the germline ends. Germline-derived CDR1 and CDR2 are MDHEN and SYDVKM. The CDR3 is 16 residues long. The CDR3 is CASRRNQGFTTDTQYF. CDR3 coding DNA: TGTGCCAGCAGACGAAATCAGGGATTCACCACAGATACGCAGTATTTT. Combining the CDR3 with reference TRBV28 and TRBJ2-3 gives the whole variable domain DVKVTQSSRYLVKRTGEKVFLECVQDMDHENMFWYRQDPGLGLRLIYFSYDVKMKEKGDIPEGYSVSREKKERFSLILESASTNQTSMYLCASRRNQGFTTDTQYFGPGTRLTVL.

This clonotype was counted ten times or more. The chain recombines TRBV7-6 with TRBJ2-5; 10 bases fit TRBD1. V gave up 5 bases and J gave up 2 bases; unmatched junction bases: 5. The CDR3 contains 15 residues. Germline CDR1 reads SGHVS; CDR2 reads FNYEAQ. The CDR3 region is CASSTWTGGQETQYF. The DNA of the CDR3 is TGTGCCAGCAGCACCTGGACAGGGGGACAAGAGACCCAGTACTTC.

Many counts were recorded for this clonotype. The chain employs TRBV2 and TRBJ2-1; 9 bases agree with TRBD2. J gave up 9 bases and V 8 bases, and 14 bases lay outside the gene matches. The CDR3 has 15 amino acids. Germline V gene lookup returns CDR1 SNHLY and CDR2 FYNNEI. The CDR3 reads CASYGPSGTLVEQFF. The CDR3 region has the DNA TGTGCCAGCTACGGCCCTAGCGGGACCCTTGTTGAGCAGTTCTTC.

As for this clonotype: At one boundary the junction diverges from the germline segment, which might be a read error. This chain links TRBV2 with TRBJ1-1; tentative D call: TRBD1 (6 bases). The CDR3 covers 12 residues. From germline, CDR1 is SNHLY and CDR2 FYNNEI. Here the CDR3 DNA reads TGTGCCAGCAGGATACAGGGTCCTGAAGCCTTCTTT. This gives the protein CASRIQGPEAFF.

This clonotype was counted many times. The V call is TRBV10-3, the J call TRBJ1-6; TRBD1 is a possible D gene (5 bases). Trimming took off 3 bases at V and 7 bases at J, with 16 bases between the two ends. The CDR3 sequence is 16 residues long. The germline gives CDR1 ENHRY, CDR2 SYGVKD. The CDR3 spells CAISEKSRRGNSPLHF. The CDR3, as DNA: TGTGCCATCAGTGAAAAATCGAGGAGGGGAAATTCACCCCTCCACTTT.

This clonotype appeared many times. The CDR3 DNA reads as TGTGCCAGCAGTTACCCAGCTGAGCAGTTCTTC. Its translation: CASSYPAEQFF. The V and J genes are TRBV6-2 or TRBV6-3 and TRBJ2-1; D call uncertain. From germline, CDR1 is MNHEY and CDR2 SVGEGT. The CDR3 contains 11 residues. The V and J ends lost 2 bases and 9 bases respectively, with 5 bases between them.

This clonotype was recorded many times. This chain uses TRBV7-9 with TRBJ2-5; no clear D gene. Germline CDR1 and CDR2: SEHNR and FQNEAQ (reference sequence). The V end lost 2 bases, the J end lost 5 bases, and 9 bases lay between the germline ends. This CDR3 is built from 13 residues. This chain's CDR3 is CASSLSVIETQYF. CDR3 nucleotide sequence: TGTGCCAGCAGCTTATCGGTGATCGAGACCCAGTACTTC.

The chain is built from TRBV13 and TRBJ2-1; 7 bases map to TRBD2. The germline CDR1 and CDR2 sequences are PRHDT and FYEKMQ (reference sequence). The CDR3 is 14 residues long. The V and J ends lost 6 bases and 13 bases, in that order; junction bases with no gene match: 15. The CDR3 nucleotides read TGTGCCAGCAGTTCCCTATTACGGGAGGTCGGTCAGTTCTTC. The encoded protein is CASSSLLREVGQFF.

This clonotype was seen ten or more times. The V and J genes are TRBV28 and TRBJ2-1; TRBD1 might be the D (5 bases). Germline assignment: CDR1 MDHEN and CDR2 SYDVKM. This CDR3 is 16 amino acids long. The V and J ends lost 3 bases and 0 bases respectively, with 12 bases between them. The CDR3 loop is CASSFQGWSSYNEQFF. The CDR3 nucleotides read TGTGCCAGCAGTTTTCAGGGATGGAGCTCCTACAATGAGCAGTTCTTC.

This clonotype was counted ten times or more. The V gene is TRBV20-1, the J gene TRBJ2-7; D not certain. The germline CDR1 and CDR2 sequences are DFQATT and SNEGSKA (reference sequence). This CDR3 is 13 amino acids long. The V end was cut by 3 bases, the J end by 3 bases, with 12 bases between. CDR3 bases: TGCAGTGCTAGGGGCATGAGTTTCTACGAGCAGTACTTC. Translation gives CSARGMSFYEQYF.

This clonotype was picked up many times. The chain links TRBV7-2 to TRBJ1-4; D remains ambiguous. The CDR3 consists of 13 residues. Per germline, CDR1 SGHTA and CDR2 FQGNSA. The V end was cut by 5 bases, the J end by 8 bases, with 12 bases between. Here the CDR3 DNA reads TGTGCCAGCAGCCAGAACTTAGGGGAAAAACTGTTTTTT. This encodes CASSQNLGEKLFF.

This clonotype has a handful of counts. The genes are TRBV7-9 and TRBJ2-7; D might be TRBD1 (5 bases). The CDR3 length is 14 residues. CDR1 and CDR2 (germline): SEHNR, FQNEAQ (reference sequence). V lost 7 bases and J 2 bases, leaving 15 bases between the germline ends. CDR3 bases: TGTGCCAGCACCCCCCCGGCAGGGCCCTACGAGCAGTACTTC. As protein: CASTPPAGPYEQYF.

This clonotype showed up many times. The chain employs TRBV5-1 and TRBJ2-3, with D tentatively TRBD1 or TRBD2 (5 bases each). The CDR3 length is 15 residues. Trimming removed 4 bases at V and 2 bases at J, with 14 bases between. Looked up from germline, CDR1 is SGHRS and CDR2 is YFSETQ. In DNA form, the CDR3 reads TGCGCCAGCAGCACCTACGGGGCCTACACAGATACGCAGTATTTT. Translating gives CASSTYGAYTDTQYF.

This sequence joins TRBV7-2 and TRBJ2-7; no reliable D call. Germline values: CDR1 SGHTA, CDR2 FQGNSA. CDR3 size: 15 residues. The germline V and J ends were trimmed by 4 bases and 2 bases, with 15 bases remaining between them. The CDR3 region is CASSSLDLTPYEQYF. The CDR3 DNA is TGTGCCAGCAGCTCCCTGGACCTGACGCCCTACGAGCAGTACTTC.

This clonotype was found many times. The V and J genes are TRBV20-1 and TRBJ2-3; D is uncertain. The germline V gene has CDR1 DFQATT and CDR2 SNEGSKA (reference sequence). This CDR3 is 11 amino acids long. Between the trimmed V and J ends, which lost 6 bases and 4 bases, there was a span of 8 bases. The CDR3 protein is CSAEESDTQYF. In DNA, the CDR3 is TGCAGTGCAGAGGAGTCAGATACGCAGTATTTT.